These T cell receptor beta chains were read from a single sample in a study of OX40 agonist ivuxolimab in advanced cancers. The method was immunoSEQ multiplex PCR; TCRdb's version includes in-frame clones alone and lacks a portion of them. There are 75,000 to 100,000 clones in the sample; 84% occur only once, and around 5.8% lies in the top ten. The sample here was CD4+ or CD8+ T cells sorted from blood, taken in a trial of the OX40 agonist ivuxolimab. Receptors originate from an adult with an advanced solid tumor such as melanoma, head and neck, liver or kidney cancer. CDR3s include the opening cysteine and the closing phenylalanine or tryptophan. The D gene is left open where the match is weak. Size values are once, few and many counts, or a class for expanded clones, and some rows have none.

V gene	D gene	J gene	CDR3 length	clone size	CDR3 protein	CDR3 DNA
TRBV30	TRBD2	TRBJ2-3	21	-	CAWSGLAGALSIVTSTDTQYF	TGTGCCTGGAGTGGACTAGCGGGGGCCCTTTCCATTGTAACTAGCACAGATACGCAGTATTTT
TRBV2	-	TRBJ1-6	13	few	CASWVAGNSPLHF	TGTGCCAGCTGGGTGGCAGGGAATTCACCCCTCCACTTT
TRBV4-2	TRBD2	TRBJ2-1	17	-	CASSLGTRREYGLGQFF	TGTGCCAGCAGCCTGGGGACTAGGCGGGAGTATGGCCTGGGGCAGTTCTTC
TRBV15	-	TRBJ2-1	15	once	CATSNGYTSYNEQFF	TGTGCCACCAGCAACGGATACACCTCCTACAATGAGCAGTTCTTC
TRBV19	-	TRBJ1-2	14	-	CASSIQQIPNGYTF	TGTGCCAGTAGTATTCAACAGATCCCAAATGGCTACACCTTC
TRBV10-3	-	TRBJ2-3	16	-	CAISEPKVGVVDTQYF	TGTGCCATCAGTGAGCCCAAGGTAGGGGTGGTAGATACGCAGTATTTT
TRBV7-2	-	TRBJ2-6	20	-	CASSLALGQGPFPGANVLTF	TGTGCCAGCAGCTTAGCGCTAGGGCAGGGTCCCTTTCCCGGGGCCAACGTCCTGACTTTC
TRBV5-6	-	TRBJ1-5	16	few	CASSLGGVLGNQPQHF	TGTGCCAGCAGCTTGGGGGGAGTATTGGGCAATCAGCCCCAGCATTTT
TRBV6-1	-	TRBJ2-7	10	-	CASRDYEQYF	TGTGCCAGCAGAGACTACGAGCAGTACTTC
TRBV4-1	-	TRBJ2-7	15	-	CASSHLGEGEREQYF	TGCGCCAGCAGCCACCTTGGGGAGGGGGAGCGCGAGCAGTACTTC
TRBV2	TRBD2	TRBJ2-3	16	-	CASSEGTSGDTDTQYF	TGTGCCAGCAGTGAAGGGACTAGCGGAGACACAGATACGCAGTATTTT
TRBV27	-	TRBJ2-1	14	-	CASSFARVDNEQFF	TGTGCCAGCAGTTTTGCCAGGGTAGACAATGAGCAGTTCTTC
TRBV7-3	TRBD2	TRBJ2-3	15	-	CASSLSGGITDTQYF	TGTGCCAGCAGCTTAAGCGGGGGGATCACAGATACGCAGTATTTT
TRBV7-8	-	TRBJ1-2	13	-	CASSSRSGYGYTF	TGTGCCAGCAGCTCTAGATCAGGCTATGGCTACACCTTC
TRBV19	-	TRBJ1-6	18	-	CASSIERPSSSYNSPLHF	TGTGCCAGTAGTATAGAAAGACCCTCGAGCTCCTATAATTCACCCCTCCACTTT
TRBV7-2	-	TRBJ2-7	12	few	CASGTGRSEQYF	TGTGCCAGCGGGACGGGGCGCAGCGAGCAGTACTTC
TRBV15	TRBD2	TRBJ2-7	15	-	CATSQRERGSYEQYF	TGTGCCACCAGCCAGCGGGAGAGGGGTTCCTACGAGCAGTACTTC
TRBV18	-	TRBJ1-3	13	-	CASSAIQGNTIYF	TGTGCCAGCTCAGCCATACAGGGAAACACCATATATTTT
TRBV5-4	TRBD2	TRBJ2-2	16	once	CASSVAGGPGTGELFF	TGTGCCAGCAGCGTTGCGGGGGGTCCGGGGACCGGGGAGCTGTTTTTT
TRBV4-3	-	TRBJ1-3	15	-	CASSPGMLSGNTIYF	TGCGCCAGCAGCCCCGGGATGCTCTCTGGAAACACCATATATTTT
TRBV11-3	TRBD2	TRBJ2-1	17	-	CASSLETTSAHYNEQFF	TGTGCCAGCAGCTTAGAGACGACTAGCGCTCACTACAATGAGCAGTTCTTC
TRBV5-6	TRBD1	TRBJ1-3	14	-	CASSHYRGSDTIYF	TGTGCCAGCAGCCACTACAGGGGTTCAGACACCATATATTTT
TRBV5-1	TRBD1	TRBJ1-1	16	-	CASSLTGESMNTEAFF	TGCGCCAGCAGCTTGACAGGGGAGTCGATGAACACTGAAGCTTTCTTT
TRBV2	-	TRBJ2-7	13	few	CASSAQGTYEQYF	TGTGCCAGCAGTGCACAGGGAACCTACGAGCAGTACTTC
TRBV9	-	TRBJ2-3	14	-	CASSEGSPTDTQYF	TGTGCCAGCAGCGAGGGATCCCCCACAGATACGCAGTATTTT